The 25 T cell receptor beta chains given below trace back to one sample, sequenced in a study of cytomegalovirus exposure and HLA in healthy donors. PCR employed 60 Vbeta and 13 Jbeta primers. Only in-frame clones appear in the TCRdb table, and some are missing; sequencing was by immunoSEQ multiplex PCR. The repertoire holds about 87,000 clones, under 80% seen once, with about 20% in the top ten. Source material: PBMCs. The source is a man aged 25-40 years in good health and CMV-seropositive.

In nucleotides, the CDR3 is TGTGCCAGCACCCTCGACTGGAGCTCCTACAATGAGCAGTTCTTC. It specifies CASTLDWSSYNEQFF. This chain connects TRBV6-1 to TRBJ2-1, with D uncertain. Trimming took off 7 bases at V and 0 bases at J, with 13 bases between the two ends. The CDR3 contains 15 residues. Germline CDR1 is MNHNS and CDR2 is SASEGT.

This clone was counted a few times. The rearrangement uses TRBV4-2 and TRBJ1-6; 7 bases match TRBD1. The germline V gene has CDR1 LGHNA and CDR2 YNFKEQ. The junction had 16 bases not matched to a gene; V was cut back by 4 bases and J by 13 bases. The CDR3 has 16 amino acids. CDR3: CASSPTKDRILSPLHF. Written as DNA, the CDR3 is TGTGCCAGCAGCCCGACTAAGGACAGGATTCTATCTCCCCTCCACTTT.

This clone has more than one count but fewer than ten. The chain uses TRBV7-6 and TRBJ2-7; D might be TRBD2 (6 bases). V lost 3 bases, J lost 1 base, and 13 bases lay in between. CDR1 is SGHVS and CDR2 is FNYEAQ in the germline V gene. CDR3 length: 15 residues. CDR3 in amino acids: CASSFSGGLSYEQYF. The CDR3 bases are TGTGCCAGCAGCTTTAGCGGAGGGTTATCCTACGAGCAGTACTTC.

The genes are TRBV27 and TRBJ1-2; unclear D gene. The CDR3 runs to 16 residues. V lost 0 bases to trimming and J lost 2 bases, with 13 bases between them. Germline CDR1 is MNHEY and CDR2 is SMNVEV (reference sequence). DNA of the CDR3: TGTGCCAGCAGTTTATCGGTGGCAGGACTCAACTATGGCTACACCTTC. Its translation is CASSLSVAGLNYGYTF.

CDR3 residues: CASSLGLTKVGYEQYF. The CDR3 DNA reads as TGCGCCAGCAGCTTGGGTTTGACTAAAGTGGGGTACGAGCAGTACTTC. The rearrangement joins TRBV5-1 to TRBJ2-7, with a possible D match to TRBD2 (5 bases). The CDR3 sequence is 16 residues long. CDR1 is SGHRS, CDR2 YFSETQ, per germline. Trimming stripped 0 bases from V and 4 bases from J, with 17 bases between.

V gene TRBV6-5 combines with J gene TRBJ1-1; D is unclear. Germline V gene lookup returns CDR1 MNHEY and CDR2 SVGAGI. The length of the CDR3 is 13 residues. V was pared by 7 bases and J by 6 bases, with 15 bases between. CDR3 coding DNA: TGTGCCAGCAAGAAACCCGGGTCGTCTGAAGCTTTCTTT. Translation gives CASKKPGSSEAFF.

This clone appeared a single time. This rearrangement joins TRBV6-1 to TRBJ2-7; weak D call: TRBD2 (5 bases). Trimming removed 7 bases at V and 3 bases at J, with 10 bases between. The CDR3 is 12 residues long. Germline V CDR1 and CDR2: MNHNS, SASEGT. CDR3 amino acids: CASTGEGYEQYF. CDR3 nucleotide sequence: TGTGCCAGCACCGGCGAGGGCTACGAGCAGTACTTC.

V usage is TRBV19 and J usage is TRBJ1-1, with D tentatively TRBD1 (6 bases). The CDR3 contains 13 residues. The V gene lost 5 bases and the J gene lost 8 bases, with 15 bases spanning the gap. Per germline, CDR1 LNHDA and CDR2 SQIVND (reference sequence). The CDR3 region is CASSRQADNEAFF. The CDR3 DNA reads as TGTGCCAGTAGTCGACAGGCGGACAACGAAGCTTTCTTT. The entire variable domain, with the rest obtained from reference TRBV19 and TRBJ1-1, is as follows: DGGITQSPKYLFRKEGQNVTLSCEQNLNHDAMYWYRQDPGQGLRLIYYSQIVNDFQKGDIAEGYSVSREKKESFPLTVTSAQKNPTAFYLCASSRQADNEAFFGQGTRLTVV.

The V gene is TRBV5-6, the J gene TRBJ2-7; possibly TRBD2 for D (5 bases). V was pared by 5 bases and J by 4 bases, with 16 bases between. The CDR3 consists of 14 residues. Germline V gene sequence: CDR1 SGHDT, CDR2 YYEEEE. The CDR3 bases are TGTGCCAGCAGTTCGGACTCCAAACCTTACGAGCAGTACTTC. As protein: CASSSDSKPYEQYF.

The sample holds a few counts of this clone. V and J are TRBV28 and TRBJ1-4; 8 bases fit TRBD1. After removal of 5 bases from V and 7 bases from J, the junction contained 9 bases not matched to a gene. The CDR3 loop spans 15 amino acids. Germline CDR1 reads MDHEN; CDR2 reads SYDVKM. The CDR3 bases are TGTGCCAGCAGTCTCCCGACAGGGGCGGGTGAAAAACTGTTTTTT. Its translation is CASSLPTGAGEKLFF.

CDR3 sequence: CASSFRQGVGQPQHF. CDR3 DNA: TGTGCCAGCAGTTTTCGACAGGGGGTCGGACAGCCCCAGCATTTT. V gene TRBV27 combines with J gene TRBJ1-5; 9 bases line up with TRBD1. CDR1 is MNHEY and CDR2 is SMNVEV in the germline V gene (reference sequence). The CDR3 extends over 15 amino acids. After removal of 3 bases from V and 7 bases from J, the junction contained 7 bases not matched to a gene.

J is TRBJ2-7 and V is TRBV5-1; the match to TRBD1 covers 10 bases. The CDR3 is 15 amino acids. V was clipped by 1 base and J by 3 bases; unmatched bases: 4. Germline assignment: CDR1 SGHRS and CDR2 YFSETQ. The CDR3: CASSLRDRGFYEQYF. CDR3 nucleotide sequence: TGCGCCAGCAGCTTGAGGGACAGGGGATTCTACGAGCAGTACTTC.

The CDR3 sequence is CASSASAGTGYEQYF. For the CDR3, the DNA is TGCGCCAGCAGCGCTTCCGCCGGGACAGGCTACGAGCAGTACTTC. J is TRBJ2-7 and V is TRBV5-1, with 8 bases matching TRBD1. The junction had 9 bases not matched to a gene; V was cut back by 4 bases and J by 3 bases. This CDR3 spans 15 amino acids. The V gene's germline CDR1 is SGHRS and CDR2 YFSETQ.

This clone was seen only a few times. This rearrangement joins TRBV6-6 to TRBJ1-6; possibly TRBD1 for D (6 bases). Trimming took off 5 bases at V and 3 bases at J, with 11 bases between the two ends. The germline V gene encodes CDR1 MNHNY and CDR2 SVGAGI (reference sequence). This CDR3 is 15 amino acids long. CDR3 in amino acids: CASSHPGHYNSPLHF. The CDR3 DNA sequence: TGTGCCAGCAGTCACCCGGGACACTATAATTCACCCCTCCACTTT.

The chain has TRBV6-1 and TRBJ2-2; D is possibly TRBD2 (5 bases). CDR1 and CDR2 from the germline V gene are MNHNS and SASEGT. V gave up 7 bases and J gave up 4 bases, with 13 bases separating them. The CDR3 runs 14 residues. This CDR3 reads CASMPKRPTGELFF. The CDR3 bases are TGTGCCAGCATGCCTAAGCGGCCCACCGGGGAGCTGTTTTTT.

In its sample, this clone was seen a few times. This rearrangement joins TRBV5-4 to TRBJ1-4, with D possibly TRBD1 on 6 matching bases. V was trimmed by 2 bases and J by 4 bases, leaving 9 bases between them. This CDR3 region has 14 residues. The V gene's germline CDR1 is SGHNT and CDR2 YYREEE (reference sequence). The chain's CDR3 is CASSFGQLNEKLFF. CDR3 sequence (DNA): TGTGCCAGCAGCTTCGGACAGCTTAATGAAAAACTGTTTTTT.

The CDR3: CASGTGKSPNEKLFF. The CDR3 DNA reads as TGCGCCAGCGGGACAGGGAAATCTCCTAATGAAAAACTGTTTTTT. The J gene is TRBJ1-4, the V gene TRBV4-1; TRBD1 matches at 9 bases. The CDR3 has 15 residues. The germline gives CDR1 MGHRA, CDR2 YSYEKL. The V gene end was trimmed by 8 bases and the J gene end by 3 bases; junction bases not matched to a gene: 7.

This sequence joins TRBV4-1 and TRBJ2-7; 12 bases match TRBD2. The V and J ends lost 0 bases and 7 bases, in that order; junction bases with no gene match: 16. The CDR3 covers 19 residues. Per the germline V gene, CDR1 is MGHRA and CDR2 is YSYEKL. Here the CDR3 DNA reads TGCGCCAGCAGCCAAGATCCGACTCTAGCGGGAGGGTACCCGAGAGAGCAGTACTTC. Amino acid sequence: CASSQDPTLAGGYPREQYF.

The rearrangement uses TRBV4-1 and TRBJ1-1, with D unresolved. The CDR3 runs 14 residues. V lost 2 bases, J lost 4 bases, and 11 bases lay in between. Germline V lookup: CDR1 MGHRA, CDR2 YSYEKL. The CDR3 sequence is CASSQYGLGTEAFF. For the CDR3, the DNA is TGCGCCAGCAGCCAATACGGGTTGGGCACTGAAGCTTTCTTT.

The chain carries TRBV30 and TRBJ2-2, with 8 positions matching TRBD2. V shed 4 bases, J shed 5 bases, and the junction held 3 bases outside the gene matches. The length of the CDR3 is 13 residues. CDR1 is GTSNPN and CDR2 is SVGIG in the germline V gene (reference sequence). Written as DNA, the CDR3 is TGTGCCTGGACGACTAGCGTTACCGGGGAGCTGTTTTTT. This encodes CAWTTSVTGELFF.

The rearrangement links TRBV7-2 to TRBJ2-3, with a possible D match to TRBD2 (6 bases). This CDR3 spans 14 amino acids. Germline loops: CDR1 SGHTA, CDR2 FQGNSA. V lost 2 bases and J lost 0, with 6 bases in between. The chain's CDR3 is CASSLSGSTDTQYF. The DNA of the CDR3 is TGTGCCAGCAGCTTAAGCGGGAGCACAGATACGCAGTATTTT.

This chain joins TRBV7-2 and TRBJ1-5; 7 bases match TRBD1. The CDR3 has 14 amino acids. V trimming: 5 bases; J trimming: 6 bases; junction bases outside the gene matches: 7. Germline V lookup: CDR1 SGHTA, CDR2 FQGNSA. The CDR3 spells CASSPGTESQPQHF. CDR3 nucleotides: TGTGCCAGCAGCCCCGGGACAGAGAGTCAGCCCCAGCATTTT.

Written as DNA, the CDR3 is TGTGCCAGCAGCTTGGGGGCGGGGGGGAACACTGAAGCTTTCTTT. This gives the protein CASSLGAGGNTEAFF. The rearrangement uses TRBV5-5 and TRBJ1-1; D possibly corresponds to TRBD1 (5 bases). Looked up from germline, CDR1 is SGHKS and CDR2 is YYEKEE (reference sequence). V shed 0 bases and J shed 1 base, with 10 bases lying between them. CDR3 size: 15 residues.

The V and J genes are TRBV4-3 and TRBJ2-3; 9 bases agree with TRBD2. Germline loops: CDR1 LGHNA, CDR2 YSLEER. Germline trimming cut 0 bases from V and 7 bases from J; bases unmatched to any gene: 11. The CDR3 is 17 amino acids. CDR3 region: CASSQEVLAGFLYTQYF. CDR3 sequence (DNA): TGCGCCAGCAGCCAAGAAGTCCTAGCGGGGTTTCTTTATACGCAGTATTTT.

This chain connects TRBV5-6 to TRBJ2-1; D is undetermined. Germline V gene lookup returns CDR1 SGHDT and CDR2 YYEEEE. Trimming cost V 1 base and J 4 bases, with 18 bases left between them. The CDR3 is made up of 17 amino acids. DNA for the CDR3: TGTGCCAGCAGCTTGCTCGCGACGGTGGGCATGTACAATGAGCAGTTCTTC. The encoded protein is CASSLLATVGMYNEQFF. Looking up the rest from reference TRBV5-6 and TRBJ2-1 gives the full variable domain: DAGVTQSPTHLIKTRGQQVTLRCSPKSGHDTVSWYQQALGQGPQFIFQYYEEEERQRGNFPDRFSGHQFPNYSSELNVNALLLGDSALYLCASSLLATVGMYNEQFFGPGTRLTVL.